Listed below are T cell receptor beta chains from one sample, sequenced in a study of blood T cell repertoires in COVID-19. Clones were read by immunoSEQ multiplex PCR, and TCRdb kept only the in-frame ones, dropping some. The repertoire holds about 63,000 clones, with roughly 85% as singletons. Sequencing was done on a sample of peripheral blood. Receptors were obtained from a human donor in a cohort sampled during active COVID-19. CDR3s include the opening cysteine and the closing phenylalanine or tryptophan. Each record gives: CDR3 DNA, CDR3 protein, J gene, clone size, V gene, D gene, CDR3 length. The D gene is left open where the match is weak. Clone sizes are given selectively: once, few, many, or a class where the clone is expanded.

CDR3 DNA: TGCGCCAGCAGGCGGGGCCGGGGGACAGCCGTATCCTACGAGCAGTACTTC
CDR3 protein: CASRRGRGTAVSYEQYF
J gene: TRBJ2-7
clone size: .
V gene: TRBV23-1
D gene: .
CDR3 length: 17

CDR3 DNA: TGTGCCAGTAGTATCACGGGACTAGCGGGAGGATTTAATGAGCAGTTCTTC
CDR3 protein: CASSITGLAGGFNEQFF
J gene: TRBJ2-1
clone size: .
V gene: TRBV19
D gene: TRBD2
CDR3 length: 17

CDR3 DNA: TGCGCCAGCAGCCGCCAGGGGGGCACAGATACGCAGTATTTT
CDR3 protein: CASSRQGGTDTQYF
J gene: TRBJ2-3
clone size: .
V gene: TRBV4-1
D gene: TRBD1
CDR3 length: 14

CDR3 DNA: TGTGCCAGCAGTGACCGTCGACTCGCCTACGAGCAGTACTTC
CDR3 protein: CASSDRRLAYEQYF
J gene: TRBJ2-7
clone size: .
V gene: TRBV28
D gene: .
CDR3 length: 14

CDR3 DNA: TGTGCCAGTAGTCGGGGAGAAGGGACGCAGTATTTT
CDR3 protein: CASSRGEGTQYF
J gene: TRBJ2-3
clone size: .
V gene: TRBV19
D gene: .
CDR3 length: 12

CDR3 DNA: TGTGCCAGCAGTGACCGGACAGGATCGAGCACTGAAGCTTTCTTT
CDR3 protein: CASSDRTGSSTEAFF
J gene: TRBJ1-1
clone size: .
V gene: TRBV6-1
D gene: TRBD1
CDR3 length: 15

CDR3 DNA: TGTGCCAGCAGTGGACAGGGCTACGAGCAGTACTTC
CDR3 protein: CASSGQGYEQYF
J gene: TRBJ2-7
clone size: .
V gene: TRBV2
D gene: TRBD1
CDR3 length: 12

CDR3 DNA: TGTGCCTGGAGTGTAGGGGGCCTAGCGGGAAATGAGCAGTTCTTC
CDR3 protein: CAWSVGGLAGNEQFF
J gene: TRBJ2-1
clone size: .
V gene: TRBV30
D gene: TRBD2
CDR3 length: 15

CDR3 DNA: TGTGCCAGCAGTTTCCGGACAGGGAACTACAATGAGCAGTTCTTC
CDR3 protein: CASSFRTGNYNEQFF
J gene: TRBJ2-1
clone size: .
V gene: TRBV11-2
D gene: TRBD1
CDR3 length: 15

CDR3 DNA: TGTGCCAGCAGCTCCACAGGGGGTCAGGAGACCCAGTACTTC
CDR3 protein: CASSSTGGQETQYF
J gene: TRBJ2-5
clone size: few
V gene: TRBV7-3
D gene: TRBD1
CDR3 length: 14

CDR3 DNA: TGTGCCAGCAGCTTGGGAGGCCTTGGGCAAGAGACCCAGTACTTC
CDR3 protein: CASSLGGLGQETQYF
J gene: TRBJ2-5
clone size: .
V gene: TRBV5-6
D gene: .
CDR3 length: 15

CDR3 DNA: TGCGCCAGCAGCCAAGAAGTTAACAGGGGCTACGAGCAGTACTTC
CDR3 protein: CASSQEVNRGYEQYF
J gene: TRBJ2-7
clone size: .
V gene: TRBV4-1
D gene: TRBD1
CDR3 length: 15

CDR3 DNA: TGTGCCAGCAGCGCCGTAGCGGCTAGCACAGATACGCAGTATTTT
CDR3 protein: CASSAVAASTDTQYF
J gene: TRBJ2-3
clone size: .
V gene: TRBV7-2
D gene: .
CDR3 length: 15

CDR3 DNA: TGCGCCAGCAGCTCGGGACAGGGGCAGGGGAATTCACCCCTCCACTTT
CDR3 protein: CASSSGQGQGNSPLHF
J gene: TRBJ1-6
clone size: .
V gene: TRBV5-1
D gene: TRBD1
CDR3 length: 16

CDR3 DNA: TGTGCCAGCAGTCGATTGACTGGGAACACTGAAGCTTTCTTT
CDR3 protein: CASSRLTGNTEAFF
J gene: TRBJ1-1
clone size: .
V gene: TRBV28
D gene: .
CDR3 length: 14

CDR3 DNA: TGTGTCACCCAGCAGTCCGGGACAGTTAATCAGCCCCAGCATTTT
CDR3 protein: CVTQQSGTVNQPQHF
J gene: TRBJ1-5
clone size: .
V gene: TRBV28
D gene: TRBD1
CDR3 length: 15

CDR3 DNA: TGTGCCACCAGCAGAGATTCAGGTTTCCACGAGCAGTACTTC
CDR3 protein: CATSRDSGFHEQYF
J gene: TRBJ2-7
clone size: .
V gene: TRBV15
D gene: .
CDR3 length: 14

CDR3 DNA: TGCGCCAGCAGCCCTCAGGGGGTTGACACCGGGGAGCTGTTTTTT
CDR3 protein: CASSPQGVDTGELFF
J gene: TRBJ2-2
clone size: once
V gene: TRBV5-1
D gene: TRBD1
CDR3 length: 15